This TCR beta chain appears in the sequencing data of a study of T cells after yellow fever vaccination. The CDR3 consists of 12 residues. Trimming left V 1 base short and J 3 bases short, with 4 bases between. CDR1 and CDR2 from the germline V gene are LGHDT and YNNKEL (reference sequence). For TCR, cDNA came from 5'RACE template switching, which added a universal primer site and UMIs. One entry per CDR3 protein results from TCRdb running MiXCR on the 5' RACE reads. Of about 58,000 distinct CDR3 sequences listed, around 6.5% are singletons. This clonotype occurred many times. This specimen was CD8+ T cells sorted from PBMCs, taken on the day of the first yellow fever vaccination. The clonotype was recovered from a man between 18 and 29 years old who received the YFV17D yellow fever vaccine. This chain joins TRBV3-1 and TRBJ2-7, with D unresolved. CDR3 residues: CASSQGRYEQYF. The CDR3 DNA sequence: TGTGCCAGCAGCCAAGGACGCTACGAGCAGTACTTC.